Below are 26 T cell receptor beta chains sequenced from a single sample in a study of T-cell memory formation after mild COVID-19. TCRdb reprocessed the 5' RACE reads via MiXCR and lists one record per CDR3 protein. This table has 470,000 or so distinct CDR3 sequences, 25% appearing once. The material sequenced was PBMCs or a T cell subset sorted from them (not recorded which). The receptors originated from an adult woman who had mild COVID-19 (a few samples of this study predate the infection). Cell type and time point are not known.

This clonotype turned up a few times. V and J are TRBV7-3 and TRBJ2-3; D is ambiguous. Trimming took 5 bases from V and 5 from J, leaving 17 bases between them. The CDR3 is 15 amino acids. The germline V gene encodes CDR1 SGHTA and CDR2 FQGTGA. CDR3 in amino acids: CASSPAGRLGDTQYF. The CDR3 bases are TGTGCCAGCAGCCCCGCAGGTCGGTTGGGAGATACGCAGTATTTT.

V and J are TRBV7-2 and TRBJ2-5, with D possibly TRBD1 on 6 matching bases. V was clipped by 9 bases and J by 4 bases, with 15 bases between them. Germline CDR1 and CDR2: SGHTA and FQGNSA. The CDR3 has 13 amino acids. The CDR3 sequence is CASSQGIRETQYF. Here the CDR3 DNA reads TGTGCCAGTTCCCAGGGGATAAGAGAGACCCAGTACTTC.

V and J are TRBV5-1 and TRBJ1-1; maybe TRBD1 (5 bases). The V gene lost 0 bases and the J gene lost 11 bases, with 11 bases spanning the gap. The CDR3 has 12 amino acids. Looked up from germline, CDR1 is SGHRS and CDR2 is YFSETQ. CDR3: CASSLAGTDAFF. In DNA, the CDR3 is TGCGCCAGCAGCTTGGCCGGGACCGATGCTTTCTTT.

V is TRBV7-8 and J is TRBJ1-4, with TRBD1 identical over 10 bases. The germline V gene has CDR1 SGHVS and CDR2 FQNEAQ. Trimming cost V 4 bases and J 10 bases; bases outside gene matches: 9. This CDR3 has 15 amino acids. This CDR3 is CASSSTGTGVRKLFF. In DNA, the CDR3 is TGTGCCAGCAGCTCCACCGGGACAGGGGTCAGAAAACTGTTTTTT.

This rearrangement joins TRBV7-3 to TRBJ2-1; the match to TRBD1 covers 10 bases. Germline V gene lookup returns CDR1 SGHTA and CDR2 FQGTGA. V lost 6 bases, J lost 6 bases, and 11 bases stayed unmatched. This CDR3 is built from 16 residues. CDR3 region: CASSLIPGQGSNEQFF. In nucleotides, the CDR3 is TGTGCCAGCAGTCTCATCCCGGGACAGGGGTCCAATGAGCAGTTCTTC.

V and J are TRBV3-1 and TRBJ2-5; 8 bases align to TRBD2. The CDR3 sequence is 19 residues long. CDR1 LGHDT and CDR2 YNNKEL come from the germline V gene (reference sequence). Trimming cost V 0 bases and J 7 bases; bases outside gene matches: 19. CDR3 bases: TGTGCCAGCAGCCAAGAGAGAGTGTGGCGCGGGAGGCCGACCCGGACCCAGTACTTC. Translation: CASSQERVWRGRPTRTQYF.

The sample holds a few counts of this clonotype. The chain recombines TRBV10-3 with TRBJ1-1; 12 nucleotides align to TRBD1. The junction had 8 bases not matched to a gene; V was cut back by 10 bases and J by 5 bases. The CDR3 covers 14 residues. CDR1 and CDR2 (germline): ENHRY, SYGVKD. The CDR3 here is CATGGQGAGTEAFF. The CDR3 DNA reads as TGTGCCACCGGGGGACAGGGGGCGGGAACTGAAGCTTTCTTT.

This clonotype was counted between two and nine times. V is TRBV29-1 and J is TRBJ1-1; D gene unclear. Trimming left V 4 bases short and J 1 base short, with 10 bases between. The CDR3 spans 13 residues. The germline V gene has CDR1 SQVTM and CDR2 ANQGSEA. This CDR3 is CSVAKTGNTEAFF. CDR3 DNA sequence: TGCAGCGTTGCCAAGACCGGGAACACTGAAGCTTTCTTT.

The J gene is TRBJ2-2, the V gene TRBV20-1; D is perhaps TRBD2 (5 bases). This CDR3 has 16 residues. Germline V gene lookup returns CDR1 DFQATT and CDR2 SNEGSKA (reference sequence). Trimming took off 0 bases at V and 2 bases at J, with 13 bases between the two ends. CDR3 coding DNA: TGCAGTGCTAGAGACGCGAGCGGTTCCAACACCGGGGAGCTGTTTTTT. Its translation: CSARDASGSNTGELFF.

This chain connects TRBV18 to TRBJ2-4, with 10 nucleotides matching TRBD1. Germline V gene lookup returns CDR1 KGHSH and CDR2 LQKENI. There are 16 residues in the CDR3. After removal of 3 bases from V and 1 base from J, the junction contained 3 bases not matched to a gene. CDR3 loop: CASSPPGQGAKNIQYF. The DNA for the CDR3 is TGTGCCAGCTCACCGCCGGGACAGGGGGCCAAAAACATTCAGTACTTC.

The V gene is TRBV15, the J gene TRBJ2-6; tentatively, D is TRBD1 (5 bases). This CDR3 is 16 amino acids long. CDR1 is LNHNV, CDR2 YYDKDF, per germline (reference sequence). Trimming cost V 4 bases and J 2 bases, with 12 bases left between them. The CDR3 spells CATSTHGAAGANVLTF. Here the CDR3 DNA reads TGTGCCACCAGCACCCATGGGGCGGCTGGGGCCAACGTCCTGACTTTC.

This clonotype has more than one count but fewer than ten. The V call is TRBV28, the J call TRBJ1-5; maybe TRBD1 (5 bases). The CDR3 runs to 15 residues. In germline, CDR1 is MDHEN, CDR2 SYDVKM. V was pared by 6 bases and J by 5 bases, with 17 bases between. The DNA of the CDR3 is TGTGCCAGCAGCCAGAACGTGGGCAGGGATCAGCCCCAGCATTTT. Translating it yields CASSQNVGRDQPQHF.

CDR3 amino acids: CAWSDGTGGWGEQFF. DNA of the CDR3: TGTGCCTGGAGCGATGGGACAGGGGGCTGGGGTGAGCAGTTCTTC. The chain recombines TRBV30 with TRBJ2-1, with 12 bases lining up with TRBD1. V lost 3 bases and J lost 9; bases outside the gene matches: 9. The length of the CDR3 is 15 residues. In germline, CDR1 is GTSNPN, CDR2 SVGIG (reference sequence).

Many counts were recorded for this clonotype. This chain's CDR3 is CASSLRRVARYTGELFF. The CDR3 region has the DNA TGTGCCAGCAGTTTAAGGAGGGTAGCGAGATACACCGGGGAGCTGTTTTTT. The V call is TRBV12-3 or TRBV12-4, the J call TRBJ2-2; TRBD2 might be the D (6 bases). V lost 2 bases to trimming and J lost 3 bases, with 16 bases between them. The CDR3 sequence is 17 residues long.

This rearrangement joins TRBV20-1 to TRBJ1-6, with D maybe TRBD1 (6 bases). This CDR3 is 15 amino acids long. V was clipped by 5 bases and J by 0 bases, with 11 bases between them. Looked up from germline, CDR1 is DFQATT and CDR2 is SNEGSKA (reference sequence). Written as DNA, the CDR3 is TGCAGTGCTCCAGGGGCACACTCCTATAATTCACCCCTCCACTTT. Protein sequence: CSAPGAHSYNSPLHF.

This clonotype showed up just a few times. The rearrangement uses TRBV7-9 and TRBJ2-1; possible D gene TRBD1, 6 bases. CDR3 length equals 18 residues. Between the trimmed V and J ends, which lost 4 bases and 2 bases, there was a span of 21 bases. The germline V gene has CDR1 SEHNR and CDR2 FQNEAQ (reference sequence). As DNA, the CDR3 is TGTGCCAGCAGCTCGCAGCCTTACAGGGTCGTCGCCTACAATGAGCAGTTCTTC. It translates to CASSSQPYRVVAYNEQFF.

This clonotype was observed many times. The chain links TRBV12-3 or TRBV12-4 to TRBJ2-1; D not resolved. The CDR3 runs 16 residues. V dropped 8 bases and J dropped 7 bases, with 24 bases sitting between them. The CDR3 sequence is CASGRSELVPRNEQFF. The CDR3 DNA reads TGTGCCAGCGGACGGTCGGAATTAGTTCCGAGGAATGAGCAGTTCTTC.

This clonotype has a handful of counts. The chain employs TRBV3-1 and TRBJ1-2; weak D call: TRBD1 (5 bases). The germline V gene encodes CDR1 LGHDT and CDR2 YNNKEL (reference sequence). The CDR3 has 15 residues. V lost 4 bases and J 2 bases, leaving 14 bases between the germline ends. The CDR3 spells CASSRADTENYGYTF. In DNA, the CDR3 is TGTGCCAGCAGCCGGGCGGACACGGAGAACTATGGCTACACCTTC.

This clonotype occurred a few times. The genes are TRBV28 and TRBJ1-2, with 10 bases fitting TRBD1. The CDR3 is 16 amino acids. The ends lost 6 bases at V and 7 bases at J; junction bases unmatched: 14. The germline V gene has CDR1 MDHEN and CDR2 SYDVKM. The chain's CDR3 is CASSPRPGQGKTGYTF. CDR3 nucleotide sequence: TGTGCCAGCAGCCCTCGGCCGGGACAGGGGAAGACTGGCTACACCTTC.

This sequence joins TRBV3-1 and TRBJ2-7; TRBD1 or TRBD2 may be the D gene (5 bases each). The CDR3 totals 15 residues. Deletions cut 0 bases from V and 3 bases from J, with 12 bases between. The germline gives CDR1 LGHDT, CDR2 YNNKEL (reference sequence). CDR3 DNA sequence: TGTGCCAGCAGCCAAGACCCAGGGACCTTCTACGAGCAGTACTTC. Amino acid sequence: CASSQDPGTFYEQYF.

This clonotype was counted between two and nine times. The CDR3 sequence is CASSYGTSASTDTQYF. The CDR3, as DNA: TGTGCCAGCAGTTACGGGACAAGTGCTAGCACAGATACGCAGTATTTT. The chain couples TRBV12-3 or TRBV12-4 to TRBJ2-3; the D gene is possibly TRBD1 (6 bases). The CDR3 sequence is 16 residues long. V lost 4 bases to trimming and J lost 0 bases, with 14 bases between them.

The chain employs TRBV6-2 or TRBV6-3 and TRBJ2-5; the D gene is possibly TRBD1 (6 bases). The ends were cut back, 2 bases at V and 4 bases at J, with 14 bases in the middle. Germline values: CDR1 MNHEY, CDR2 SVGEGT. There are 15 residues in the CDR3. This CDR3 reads CASSYVAGVRETQYF. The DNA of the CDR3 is TGTGCCAGCAGTTACGTGGCAGGGGTGCGAGAGACCCAGTACTTC.

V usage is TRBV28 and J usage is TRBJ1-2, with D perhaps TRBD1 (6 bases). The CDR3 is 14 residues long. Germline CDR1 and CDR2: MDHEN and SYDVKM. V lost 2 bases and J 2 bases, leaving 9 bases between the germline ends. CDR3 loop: CASSLPDRNYGYTF. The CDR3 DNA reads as TGTGCCAGCAGTTTACCTGACAGGAACTATGGCTACACCTTC.

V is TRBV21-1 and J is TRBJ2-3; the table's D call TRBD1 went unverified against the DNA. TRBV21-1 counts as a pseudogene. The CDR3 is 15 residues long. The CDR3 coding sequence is TGTGCCAGCGGGGACAGACCTCTGAGCACAGATACGCAGTATTTT. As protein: CASGDRPLSTDTQYF.

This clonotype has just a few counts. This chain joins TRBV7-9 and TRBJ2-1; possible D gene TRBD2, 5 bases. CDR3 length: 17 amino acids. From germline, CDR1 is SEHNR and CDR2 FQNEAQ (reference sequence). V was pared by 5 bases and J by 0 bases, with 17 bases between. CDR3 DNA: TGTGCCAGCAGCAGCGCCCGTTTAGCGACCTCCTACAATGAGCAGTTCTTC. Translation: CASSSARLATSYNEQFF.

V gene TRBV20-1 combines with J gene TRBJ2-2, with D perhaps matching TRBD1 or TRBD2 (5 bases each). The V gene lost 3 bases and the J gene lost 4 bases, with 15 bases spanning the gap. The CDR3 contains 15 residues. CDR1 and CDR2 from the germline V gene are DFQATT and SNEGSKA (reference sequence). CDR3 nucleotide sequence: TGCAGTGCTAGGTTCGAGGGGAAGGCCACCGGGGAGCTGTTTTTT. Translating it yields CSARFEGKATGELFF.